Following are 27 T cell receptor beta chains from one sample sequenced in a study of CD8 T cells in ankylosing spondylitis. TCRdb re-analysed the 5' RACE reads in MiXCR, keeping a single row per CDR3 protein. The data show approximately 200,000 distinct CDR3 sequences, over 10% seen once. The sample taken for sequencing was blood, either unsorted or a sorted T cell fraction (not recorded which). These receptors originate from a female donor with ankylosing spondylitis or in good health (not recorded which).

This clonotype was detected ten times or more. The chain employs TRBV20-1 and TRBJ1-5; no reliable D call. Trimming stripped 5 bases from V and 5 bases from J, with 19 bases between. The length of the CDR3 is 15 residues. CDR1 and CDR2 (germline): DFQATT, SNEGSKA (reference sequence). The CDR3 nucleotides read TGCAGTGCTCGTGTCACCCCTGGGGTTTATCAGCCCCAGCATTTT. This encodes CSARVTPGVYQPQHF.

This clonotype has at least ten counts. The rearrangement links TRBV13 to TRBJ2-7; the match to TRBD2 covers 11 bases. After removal of 2 bases from V and 4 bases from J, the junction contained 1 base not matched to a gene. The CDR3 is made up of 14 amino acids. Germline CDR1 PRHDT, CDR2 FYEKMQ (reference sequence). This CDR3 is CASSLPSGRYEQYF. DNA for the CDR3: TGTGCCAGCAGCTTACCTAGCGGGAGGTACGAGCAGTACTTC.

This clonotype is a singleton in its sample. Being one base from a much bigger clone, this may be a read error. The CDR3 end shows no conserved phenylalanine or tryptophan, and so a read error is likely. This rearrangement joins TRBV12-3 or TRBV12-4 to TRBJ1-2, with D perhaps TRBD1 (6 bases). This CDR3 comprises 14 residues. V dropped 1 base and J dropped 3 bases, with 9 bases sitting between them. The CDR3 DNA sequence: TGTGCCAGCAGTTTAGGGACAGACGACTATGGCTACACCTTA. Residues: CASSLGTDDYGYTL.

This clonotype was picked up many times. The chain joins TRBV6-6 to TRBJ1-2; weak D call: TRBD1 (5 bases). V lost 5 bases, J lost 4 bases, and 8 bases lay in between. Germline V lookup: CDR1 MNHNY, CDR2 SVGAGI (reference sequence). The CDR3 covers 12 residues. The DNA of the CDR3 is TGTGCCAGCAGTACACAGGTCTATGGCTACACCTTC. Residues: CASSTQVYGYTF.

This clonotype showed up just a few times. V gene TRBV10-3 combines with J gene TRBJ2-3; weak D call: TRBD2 (6 bases). The CDR3 runs 17 residues. Trimming removed 4 bases at V and 0 bases at J, with 17 bases between. In germline, CDR1 is ENHRY, CDR2 SYGVKD. CDR3 residues: CAISVLADHPSTDTQYF. Here the CDR3 DNA reads TGTGCCATCAGTGTACTAGCCGACCACCCTAGCACAGATACGCAGTATTTT.

This clonotype appeared a few times. The V and J genes are TRBV4-3 and TRBJ2-1; 13 bases match TRBD2. After removal of 0 bases from V and 8 bases from J, the junction contained 7 bases not matched to a gene. Per the germline V gene, CDR1 is LGHNA and CDR2 is YSLEER. The CDR3 is made up of 17 amino acids. In nucleotides, the CDR3 is TGCGCCAGCAGCCAAGATTCGACTAGCGGGAGGAGGTATGAGCAGTTCTTC. Protein sequence: CASSQDSTSGRRYEQFF.

This clonotype occurred many times. This chain uses TRBV4-3 with TRBJ2-1, with TRBD2 matching over 11 bases. J lost 10 bases, V lost 0 bases, and 14 bases had no gene match. The length of the CDR3 is 18 residues. Germline V gene data show CDR1 as LGHNA and CDR2 as YSLEER. CDR3 protein: CASSQEFGTSGKGREQFF. CDR3 bases: TGCGCCAGCAGCCAAGAATTCGGGACTAGCGGAAAAGGGAGGGAGCAGTTCTTC.

This clonotype was seen at least ten times. This chain uses TRBV30 with TRBJ1-1, with D maybe TRBD1 (6 bases). Germline CDR1 is GTSNPN and CDR2 is SVGIG (reference sequence). V lost 0 bases, J lost 5 bases, and 10 bases lay in between. The length of the CDR3 is 13 residues. CDR3 bases: TGTGCCTGGAGTGTAGGGGGTACGACTGAAGCTTTCTTT. Translation: CAWSVGGTTEAFF.

The rearrangement links TRBV24-1 to TRBJ2-3, with 7 bases aligning to TRBD1. Unmatched junction bases numbered 10, after V lost 12 bases and J lost 2 bases. Germline CDR1 reads KGHDR; CDR2 reads SFDVKD. This CDR3 spans 14 amino acids. The chain's CDR3 is CAASGQMSTDTQYF. The CDR3 nucleotides read TGTGCCGCATCGGGACAGATGTCCACAGATACGCAGTATTTT.

J is TRBJ2-1 and V is TRBV18; 9 bases are a match to TRBD2. The CDR3 has 16 amino acids. Germline lookup yields CDR1 KGHSH and CDR2 LQKENI. Trimming took 0 bases from V and 5 from J; bases not matched to a gene: 5. CDR3 sequence reads: CASSPPQAGGDNEQFF. The CDR3 DNA is TGTGCCAGCTCACCACCCCAAGCGGGAGGTGACAATGAGCAGTTCTTC.

This clonotype has at least ten counts. V and J are TRBV7-9 and TRBJ2-1; maybe TRBD2 (5 bases). Per germline, CDR1 SEHNR and CDR2 FQNEAQ (reference sequence). With 1 base removed from V and 9 bases from J, the gap between germline ends came to 13 bases. This CDR3 is 14 amino acids long. CDR3 nucleotide sequence: TGTGCCAGCAGCTTAGAGGAACTAGTTGGTGAGCAGTTCTTC. The encoded protein is CASSLEELVGEQFF.

This clonotype was observed at least ten times. The gene calls are TRBV7-2 and TRBJ2-1; D not resolved. The CDR3 length is 13 residues. V was shortened by 2 bases and J by 12 bases, with 14 bases between the two germline ends. Germline V gene sequence: CDR1 SGHTA, CDR2 FQGNSA. CDR3 region: CASSLTTRGGQFF. CDR3 nucleotides: TGTGCCAGCAGCTTAACGACGAGAGGTGGGCAGTTCTTC. Together with reference TRBV7-2 and TRBJ2-1, the CDR3 gives the full variable domain: GAGVSQSPSNKVTEKGKDVELRCDPISGHTALYWYRQSLGQGLEFLIYFQGNSAPDKSGLPSDRFSAERTGGSVSTLTIQRTQQEDSAVYLCASSLTTRGGQFFGPGTRLTVL.

This clonotype was seen repeatedly, ten times or more. The chain joins TRBV29-1 to TRBJ2-2; a weak D match, TRBD2 (6 bases). Germline assignment: CDR1 SQVTM and CDR2 ANQGSEA. The germline V and J ends were trimmed by 6 bases and 2 bases, with 13 bases remaining between them. CDR3 length: 14 residues. The CDR3, as DNA: TGCAGCGTGCCCGGGACTCATAACACCGGGGAGCTGTTTTTT. This codes for CSVPGTHNTGELFF.

The chain carries TRBV5-1 and TRBJ2-3; D gene unclear. CDR1 and CDR2 (germline): SGHRS, YFSETQ. With 4 bases removed from V and 2 bases from J, the gap between germline ends came to 11 bases. The CDR3 has 14 amino acids. CDR3: CASSHFPPTDTQYF. DNA for the CDR3: TGCGCCAGCAGCCACTTCCCCCCCACAGATACGCAGTATTTT.

Ten or more counts support this clonotype. This rearrangement joins TRBV14 to TRBJ2-3, with 11 bases aligning to TRBD2. CDR1 SGHDN and CDR2 FVKESK come from the germline V gene. This CDR3 region has 16 residues. The ends lost 1 base at V and 5 bases at J; junction bases unmatched: 5. The CDR3: CASSQGTGLAVDTQYF. CDR3 nucleotide sequence: TGTGCCAGCAGCCAAGGGACGGGACTAGCGGTAGATACGCAGTATTTT. Combining the CDR3 with reference TRBV14 and TRBJ2-3 gives the whole variable domain EAGVTQFPSHSVIEKGQTVTLRCDPISGHDNLYWYRRVMGKEIKFLLHFVKESKQDESGMPNNRFLAERTGGTYSTLKVQPAELEDSGVYFCASSQGTGLAVDTQYFGPGTRLTVL.

In this sample, this clonotype turned up a few times. J is TRBJ1-3 and V is TRBV18, with D perhaps TRBD1 (6 bases). The CDR3 spans 16 residues. V was shortened by 2 bases and J by 1 base, with 12 bases between the two germline ends. Per germline, CDR1 KGHSH and CDR2 LQKENI. CDR3 amino acids: CASSPGQPSSGNTIYF. For the CDR3, the DNA is TGTGCCAGCTCACCAGGACAGCCTTCTTCTGGAAACACCATATATTTT.

This sequence joins TRBV30 and TRBJ2-7; 10 bases are shared with TRBD2. The CDR3 is 15 residues long. CDR1 and CDR2 (germline): GTSNPN, SVGIG (reference sequence). Germline trimming cut 4 bases from V and 5 bases from J; bases unmatched to any gene: 11. CDR3: CAWIAVTSGIHEQYF. In DNA form, the CDR3 reads TGTGCCTGGATAGCTGTAACTAGCGGGATCCACGAGCAGTACTTC.

V is TRBV18 and J is TRBJ1-6; a weak D match, TRBD1 (6 bases). Germline lookup yields CDR1 KGHSH and CDR2 LQKENI. The V end was cut by 3 bases, the J end by 7 bases, with 13 bases between. The CDR3 sequence is 15 residues long. For the CDR3, the DNA is TGTGCCAGCTCACCCCGGGACACCAGAAATTCACCCCTCCACTTT. It specifies CASSPRDTRNSPLHF.

The rearrangement links TRBV7-9 to TRBJ2-1, with unresolved D. The CDR3 runs to 14 residues. The germline V and J ends were trimmed by 5 bases and 0 bases, with 8 bases remaining between them. Germline V gives CDR1 SEHNR, CDR2 FQNEAQ (reference sequence). The CDR3 DNA is TGTGCCAGCAGCCGATCTGGCTCCTACAATGAGCAGTTCTTC. It encodes CASSRSGSYNEQFF.

The chain uses TRBV5-1 and TRBJ2-5, with a weak D call TRBD1 (6 bases). The CDR3 runs 14 residues. V lost 1 base to trimming and J lost 4 bases, with 11 bases between them. Germline assignment: CDR1 SGHRS and CDR2 YFSETQ. DNA for the CDR3: TGCGCCAGCAGCTTGAGACGAGGGGGAGAGACCCAGTACTTC. This encodes CASSLRRGGETQYF.

This clonotype was recorded at least ten times. The chain links TRBV12-3 or TRBV12-4 to TRBJ2-1; perhaps TRBD1 as D (5 bases). The CDR3 sequence is 12 residues long. Trimming removed 6 bases from V and 10 bases from J, with 13 bases in between. CDR3 region: CASSYHQGEQFF. CDR3 DNA: TGTGCCAGCAGCTACCACCAGGGCGAGCAGTTCTTC.

This clonotype was observed at least ten times. This chain connects TRBV5-1 to TRBJ1-1, with D perhaps TRBD1 (5 bases). The CDR3 spans 13 residues. V was trimmed by 7 bases and J by 5 bases, leaving 15 bases between them. The V gene's germline CDR1 is SGHRS and CDR2 YFSETQ. The CDR3, as DNA: TGCGCCAGCCGAGGACCGGGACGTACTGAAGCTTTCTTT. The encoded protein is CASRGPGRTEAFF.

Comments on this clonotype: This may arise from a read error, as a much more abundant clone is one base away. Here the CDR3 DNA reads TGCAGTACTACCGGGACAGGGGGCGGTCAGCCCCAGCATTTT. Translation: CSTTGTGGGQPQHF. V and J are TRBV20-1 and TRBJ1-5; TRBD1 matches 12 bases. CDR3 length: 14 residues. Germline V lookup: CDR1 DFQATT, CDR2 SNEGSKA (reference sequence). V lost 8 bases to trimming and J lost 6 bases; unmatched junction nucleotides: 8.

This clonotype has a count of ten or more. The rearrangement uses TRBV5-6 and TRBJ2-7, with a possible D match to TRBD2 (6 bases). There are 13 residues in the CDR3. The germline CDR1 and CDR2 sequences are SGHDT and YYEEEE. V shed 7 bases and J shed 6 bases, with 17 bases lying between them. CDR3 region: CASRSTGVAEQYF. CDR3 DNA: TGTGCCAGCCGGAGTACGGGGGTGGCCGAGCAGTACTTC.

This sequence joins TRBV27 and TRBJ2-1; 10 bases agree with TRBD2. V dropped 7 bases and J dropped 8; count of bases not matched to a gene: 17. The CDR3 is 17 residues long. Germline CDR1 MNHEY, CDR2 SMNVEV (reference sequence). CDR3 bases: TGTGCCAGCACCGGACTAGCGGAAATTTCGAGGGGGGATGAGCAGTTCTTC. This translates into CASTGLAEISRGDEQFF.

The sample holds many counts of this clonotype. The chain's CDR3 is CASSAGSSPLHF. The CDR3 DNA is TGTGCCAGCAGTGCTGGGAGTTCACCCCTCCACTTT. V is TRBV6-1 and J is TRBJ1-6, with D uncertain. CDR3 length: 12 amino acids. Germline CDR1 is MNHNS and CDR2 is SASEGT. The V and J ends lost 4 bases and 9 bases respectively, with 7 bases between them.

The CDR3: CASSPPTESSYEQYF. Written as DNA, the CDR3 is TGCGCCAGCAGCCCACCGACTGAAAGCTCCTACGAGCAGTACTTC. V and J are TRBV4-1 and TRBJ2-7; the D is unclear. The CDR3 contains 15 residues. The germline V and J ends were trimmed by 4 bases and 0 bases, with 13 bases remaining between them. Germline CDR1 reads MGHRA; CDR2 reads YSYEKL.